This T cell receptor beta chain was sequenced for a study of blood T cell repertoires in COVID-19. Study as a whole: Acute-phase and convalescent COVID-19 samples originated in the United States, Italy and Spain.

Germline V gene sequence: CDR1 SNHLY, CDR2 FYNNEI. The ends were cut back, 4 bases at V and 3 bases at J, with 13 bases in the middle. There are 15 residues in the CDR3. Clones were sequenced by immunoSEQ multiplex PCR, and TCRdb holds only the in-frame ones, with some missing. The table includes 350,000 to 450,000 clones, 85% detected once. The clonotype was recovered from a young woman with acute or convalescent COVID-19. This chain links TRBV2 with TRBJ1-5, with D possibly being TRBD1 (5 bases). Sample: peripheral blood. The CDR3 DNA reads as TGTGCCAGCAGTGCCAGGGTGGAAGTCAATCAGCCCCAGCATTTT. It is translated as CASSARVEVNQPQHF.